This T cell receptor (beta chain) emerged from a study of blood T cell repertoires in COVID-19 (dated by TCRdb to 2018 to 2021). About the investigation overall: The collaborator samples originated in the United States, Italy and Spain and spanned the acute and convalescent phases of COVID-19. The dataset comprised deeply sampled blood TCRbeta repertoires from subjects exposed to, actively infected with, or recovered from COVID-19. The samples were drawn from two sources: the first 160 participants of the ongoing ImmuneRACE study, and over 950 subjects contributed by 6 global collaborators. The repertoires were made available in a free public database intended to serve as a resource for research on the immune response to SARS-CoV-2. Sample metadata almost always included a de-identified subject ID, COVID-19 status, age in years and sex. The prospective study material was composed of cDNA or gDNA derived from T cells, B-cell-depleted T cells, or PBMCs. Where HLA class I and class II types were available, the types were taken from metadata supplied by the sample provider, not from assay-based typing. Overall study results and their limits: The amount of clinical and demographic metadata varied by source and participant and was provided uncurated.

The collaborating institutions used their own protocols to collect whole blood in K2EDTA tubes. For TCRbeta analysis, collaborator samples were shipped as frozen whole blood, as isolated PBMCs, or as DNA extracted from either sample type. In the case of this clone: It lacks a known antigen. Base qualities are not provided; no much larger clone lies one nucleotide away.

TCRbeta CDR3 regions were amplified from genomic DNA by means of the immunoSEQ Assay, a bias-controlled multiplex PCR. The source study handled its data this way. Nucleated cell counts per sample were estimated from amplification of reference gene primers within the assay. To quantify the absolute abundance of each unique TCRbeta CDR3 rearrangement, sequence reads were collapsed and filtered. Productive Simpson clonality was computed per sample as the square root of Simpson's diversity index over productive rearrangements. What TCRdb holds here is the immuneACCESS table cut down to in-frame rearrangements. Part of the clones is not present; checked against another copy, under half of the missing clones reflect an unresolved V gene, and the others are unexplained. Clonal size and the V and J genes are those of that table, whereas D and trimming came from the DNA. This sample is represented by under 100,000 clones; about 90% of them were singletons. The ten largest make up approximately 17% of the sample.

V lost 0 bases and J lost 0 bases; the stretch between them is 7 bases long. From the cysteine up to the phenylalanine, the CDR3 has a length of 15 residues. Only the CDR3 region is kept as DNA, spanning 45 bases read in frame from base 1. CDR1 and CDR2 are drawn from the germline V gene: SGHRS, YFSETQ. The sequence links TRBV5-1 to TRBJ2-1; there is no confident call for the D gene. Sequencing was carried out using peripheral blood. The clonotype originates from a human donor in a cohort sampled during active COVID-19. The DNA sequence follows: TGCGCCAGCAGCTTGGGGCCCGCCTCCTACAATGAGCAGTTCTTC. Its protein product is CASSLGPASYNEQFF.